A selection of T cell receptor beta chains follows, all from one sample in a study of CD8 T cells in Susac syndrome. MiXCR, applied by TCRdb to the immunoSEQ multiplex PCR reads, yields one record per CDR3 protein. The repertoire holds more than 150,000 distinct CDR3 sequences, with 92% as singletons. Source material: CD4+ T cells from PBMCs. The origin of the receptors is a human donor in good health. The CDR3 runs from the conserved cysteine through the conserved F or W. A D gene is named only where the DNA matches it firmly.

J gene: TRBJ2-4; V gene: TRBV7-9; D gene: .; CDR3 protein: CASGSEARGNIQYF; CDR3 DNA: TGTGCCAGCGGATCCGAGGCCCGTGGAAACATTCAGTACTTC
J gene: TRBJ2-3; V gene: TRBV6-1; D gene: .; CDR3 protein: CASTLPGGDTQYF; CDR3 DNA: TGTGCCAGCACCCTGCCTGGGGGGGATACGCAGTATTTT
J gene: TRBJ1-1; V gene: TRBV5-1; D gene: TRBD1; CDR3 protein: CASSQTGTVNTEAFF; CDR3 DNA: TGCGCCAGCAGCCAGACCGGGACAGTTAACACTGAAGCTTTCTTT
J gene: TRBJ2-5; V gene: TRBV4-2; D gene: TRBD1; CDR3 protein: CASSQASGQGRETQYF; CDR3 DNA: TGTGCCAGCAGCCAAGCGTCTGGACAGGGGAGAGAGACCCAGTACTTC
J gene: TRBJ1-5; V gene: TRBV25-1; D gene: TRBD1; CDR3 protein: CASIPGQGARQPQHF; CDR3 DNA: TGTGCCAGCATACCGGGACAGGGGGCAAGACAGCCCCAGCATTTT
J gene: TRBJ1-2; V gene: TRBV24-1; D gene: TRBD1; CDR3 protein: CATSDGQAGGYTF; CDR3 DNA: TGTGCCACCAGTGACGGACAGGCAGGGGGCTACACCTTC
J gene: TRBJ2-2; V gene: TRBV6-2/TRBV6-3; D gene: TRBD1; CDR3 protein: CASSPTTGGTGELFF; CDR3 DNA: TGTGCCAGCAGTCCCACGACAGGGGGGACCGGGGAGCTGTTTTTT
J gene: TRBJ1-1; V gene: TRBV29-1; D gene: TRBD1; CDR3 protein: CSVAGTGGTEAFF; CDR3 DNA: TGCAGCGTTGCCGGGACAGGGGGTACTGAAGCTTTCTTT
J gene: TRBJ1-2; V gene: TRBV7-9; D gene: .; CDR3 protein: CASSRNGYTF; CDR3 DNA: TGTGCCAGCAGCCGGAATGGCTACACCTTC
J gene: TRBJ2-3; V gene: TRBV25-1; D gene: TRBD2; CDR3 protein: CASRDIAGGPTDTQYF; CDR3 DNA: TGTGCCAGCAGAGATATCGCGGGAGGGCCGACAGATACGCAGTATTTT
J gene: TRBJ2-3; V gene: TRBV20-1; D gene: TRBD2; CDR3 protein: CSATLSGLAEGTDTQYF; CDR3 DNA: TGCAGTGCTACCCTAAGCGGGCTAGCGGAGGGCACAGATACGCAGTATTTT
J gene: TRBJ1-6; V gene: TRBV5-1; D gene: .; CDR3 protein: CASSTGPPRDNSPLHF; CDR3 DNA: TGCGCCAGCAGCACCGGACCCCCGAGGGATAATTCACCCCTCCACTTT
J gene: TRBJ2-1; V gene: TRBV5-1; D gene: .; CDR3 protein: CASSRESSYNEQFF; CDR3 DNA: TGCGCCAGCAGCCGAGAGAGCTCCTACAATGAGCAGTTCTTC
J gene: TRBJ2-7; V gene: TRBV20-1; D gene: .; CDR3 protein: CSARDPRGKGVYEQYF; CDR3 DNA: TGCAGTGCTAGAGATCCCCGGGGGAAAGGGGTCTACGAGCAGTACTTC
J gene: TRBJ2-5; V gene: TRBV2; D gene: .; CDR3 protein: CASSVRVQETQYF; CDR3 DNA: TGTGCCAGCAGTGTACGGGTACAAGAGACCCAGTACTTC
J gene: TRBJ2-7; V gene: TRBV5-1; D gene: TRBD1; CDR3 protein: CASSLVTGATYEQYF; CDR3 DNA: TGCGCCAGCAGCTTGGTGACAGGGGCAACGTACGAGCAGTACTTC
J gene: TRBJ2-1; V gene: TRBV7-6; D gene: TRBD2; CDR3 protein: CASSRGTSNEQFF; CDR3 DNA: TGTGCCAGCAGCAGGGGGACTAGCAATGAGCAGTTCTTC
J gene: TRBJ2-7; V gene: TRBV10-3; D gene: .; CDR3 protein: CAISGEGYEQYF; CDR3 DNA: TGTGCCATCAGTGGAGAGGGCTACGAGCAGTACTTC